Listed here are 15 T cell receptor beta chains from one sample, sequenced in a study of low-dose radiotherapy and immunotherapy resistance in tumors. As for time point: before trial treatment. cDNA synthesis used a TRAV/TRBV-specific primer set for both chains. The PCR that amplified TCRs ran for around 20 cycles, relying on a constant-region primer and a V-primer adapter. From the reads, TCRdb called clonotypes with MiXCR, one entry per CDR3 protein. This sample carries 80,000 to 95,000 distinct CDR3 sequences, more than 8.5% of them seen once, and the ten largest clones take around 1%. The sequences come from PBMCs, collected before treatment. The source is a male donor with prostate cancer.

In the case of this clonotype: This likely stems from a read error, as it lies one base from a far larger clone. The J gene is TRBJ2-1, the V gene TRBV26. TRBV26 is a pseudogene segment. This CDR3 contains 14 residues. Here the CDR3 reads CAISDRSSYNGQFF. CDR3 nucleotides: TGTGCCATATCTGACAGGAGCTCCTACAATGGGCAGTTCTTC.

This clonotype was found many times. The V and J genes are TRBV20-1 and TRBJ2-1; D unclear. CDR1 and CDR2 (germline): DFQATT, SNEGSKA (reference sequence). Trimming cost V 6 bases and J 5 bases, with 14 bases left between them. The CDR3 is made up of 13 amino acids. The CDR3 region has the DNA TGCAGTGCCCCCCCCTGGGTCCACAATGAGCAGTTCTTC. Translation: CSAPPWVHNEQFF.

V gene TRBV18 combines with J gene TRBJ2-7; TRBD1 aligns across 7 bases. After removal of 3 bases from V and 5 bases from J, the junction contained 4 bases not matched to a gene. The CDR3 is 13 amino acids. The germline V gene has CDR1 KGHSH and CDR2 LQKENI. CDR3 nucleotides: TGTGCCAGCTCACCTCGGGACAGCCACGAGCAGTACTTC. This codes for CASSPRDSHEQYF.

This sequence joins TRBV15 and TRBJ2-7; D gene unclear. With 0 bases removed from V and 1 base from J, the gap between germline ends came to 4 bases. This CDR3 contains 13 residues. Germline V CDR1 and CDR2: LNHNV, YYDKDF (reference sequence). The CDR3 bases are TGTGCCACCAGCAGAGATCGGTCCTACGAGCAGTACTTC. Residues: CATSRDRSYEQYF.

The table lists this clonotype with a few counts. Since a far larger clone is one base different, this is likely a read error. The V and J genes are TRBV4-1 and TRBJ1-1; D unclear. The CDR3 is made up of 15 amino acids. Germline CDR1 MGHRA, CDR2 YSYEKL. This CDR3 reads CARSQDPRSNTEAFF. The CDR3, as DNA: TGCGCCCGCAGCCAAGATCCCAGGTCCAACACTGAAGCTTTCTTT.

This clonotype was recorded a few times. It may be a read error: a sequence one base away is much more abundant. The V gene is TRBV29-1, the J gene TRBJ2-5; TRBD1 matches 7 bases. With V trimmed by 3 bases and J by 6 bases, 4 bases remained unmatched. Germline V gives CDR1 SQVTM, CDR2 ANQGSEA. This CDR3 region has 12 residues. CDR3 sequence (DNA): TGCAGCGTTGATGACAGGGAACAGACCCAGTACTTC. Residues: CSVDDREQTQYF.

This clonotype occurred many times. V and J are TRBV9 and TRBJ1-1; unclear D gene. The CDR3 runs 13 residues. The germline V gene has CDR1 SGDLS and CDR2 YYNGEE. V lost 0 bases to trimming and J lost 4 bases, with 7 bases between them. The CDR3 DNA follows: TGTGCCAGCAGCGTAGGGCACAGCACTGAAGCTTTCTTT. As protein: CASSVGHSTEAFF.

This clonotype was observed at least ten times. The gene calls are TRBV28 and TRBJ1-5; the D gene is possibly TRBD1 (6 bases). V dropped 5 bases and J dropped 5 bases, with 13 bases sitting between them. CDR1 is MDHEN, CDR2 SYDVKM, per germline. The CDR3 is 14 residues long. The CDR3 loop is CASSGWGGHQPQHF. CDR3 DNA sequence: TGTGCCAGCAGTGGGTGGGGGGGCCATCAGCCCCAGCATTTT.

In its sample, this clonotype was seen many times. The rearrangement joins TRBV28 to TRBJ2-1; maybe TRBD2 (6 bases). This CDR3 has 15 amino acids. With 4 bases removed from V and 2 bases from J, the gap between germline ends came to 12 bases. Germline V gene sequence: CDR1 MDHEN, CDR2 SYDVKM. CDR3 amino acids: CASSSRGTAYNEQFF. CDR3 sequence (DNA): TGTGCCAGCAGTTCTCGGGGGACCGCCTACAATGAGCAGTTCTTC.

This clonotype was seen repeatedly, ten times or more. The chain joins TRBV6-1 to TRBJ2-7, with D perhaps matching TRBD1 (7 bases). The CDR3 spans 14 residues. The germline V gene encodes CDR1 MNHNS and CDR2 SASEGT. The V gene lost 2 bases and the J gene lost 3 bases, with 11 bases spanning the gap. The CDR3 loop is CASSEQGGNYEQYF. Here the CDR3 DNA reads TGTGCCAGCAGTGAACAGGGGGGCAACTACGAGCAGTACTTC.

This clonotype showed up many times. Written as DNA, the CDR3 is TGTGCCAGCAGCGCACGGGGACAGGGAAATCAGCCCCAGCATTTT. It encodes CASSARGQGNQPQHF. This chain joins TRBV7-9 and TRBJ1-5; 9 nucleotides agree with TRBD1. Germline V gives CDR1 SEHNR, CDR2 FQNEAQ (reference sequence). The CDR3 has 15 residues. Trimming removed 5 bases from V and 4 bases from J; junction bases left unmatched: 6.

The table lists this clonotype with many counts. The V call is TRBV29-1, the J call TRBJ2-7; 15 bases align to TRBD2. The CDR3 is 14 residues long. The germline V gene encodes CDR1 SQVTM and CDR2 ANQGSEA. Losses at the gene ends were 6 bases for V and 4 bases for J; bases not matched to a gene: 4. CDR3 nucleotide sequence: TGCAGCGTCGGAGGGACTAGCGGGAGGTACGAGCAGTACTTC. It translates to CSVGGTSGRYEQYF.

The CDR3 nucleotides are TGCAGTGCTAGAGTCCCCGCCGCTAGCGGGAGGTATTACAATGAGCAGTTCTTC. This codes for CSARVPAASGRYYNEQFF. The V and J genes are TRBV20-1 and TRBJ2-1, with 11 bases fitting TRBD2. From germline, CDR1 is DFQATT and CDR2 SNEGSKA (reference sequence). The CDR3 has 18 residues. V gave up 1 base and J gave up 4 bases; unmatched junction bases: 12.

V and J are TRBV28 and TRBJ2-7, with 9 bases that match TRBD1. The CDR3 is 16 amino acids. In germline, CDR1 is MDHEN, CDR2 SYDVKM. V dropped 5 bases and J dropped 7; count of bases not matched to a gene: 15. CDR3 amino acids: CASSPPPGQGGGEQYF. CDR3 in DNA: TGTGCCAGCAGTCCGCCCCCGGGACAGGGAGGTGGGGAGCAGTACTTC.

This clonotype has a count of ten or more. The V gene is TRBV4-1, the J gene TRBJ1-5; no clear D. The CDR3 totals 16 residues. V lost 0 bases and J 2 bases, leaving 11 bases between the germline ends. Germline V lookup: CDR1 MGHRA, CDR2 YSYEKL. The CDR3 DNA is TGCGCCAGCAGCCAAGATACCGGGAGAGGCAATCAGCCCCAGCATTTT. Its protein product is CASSQDTGRGNQPQHF.